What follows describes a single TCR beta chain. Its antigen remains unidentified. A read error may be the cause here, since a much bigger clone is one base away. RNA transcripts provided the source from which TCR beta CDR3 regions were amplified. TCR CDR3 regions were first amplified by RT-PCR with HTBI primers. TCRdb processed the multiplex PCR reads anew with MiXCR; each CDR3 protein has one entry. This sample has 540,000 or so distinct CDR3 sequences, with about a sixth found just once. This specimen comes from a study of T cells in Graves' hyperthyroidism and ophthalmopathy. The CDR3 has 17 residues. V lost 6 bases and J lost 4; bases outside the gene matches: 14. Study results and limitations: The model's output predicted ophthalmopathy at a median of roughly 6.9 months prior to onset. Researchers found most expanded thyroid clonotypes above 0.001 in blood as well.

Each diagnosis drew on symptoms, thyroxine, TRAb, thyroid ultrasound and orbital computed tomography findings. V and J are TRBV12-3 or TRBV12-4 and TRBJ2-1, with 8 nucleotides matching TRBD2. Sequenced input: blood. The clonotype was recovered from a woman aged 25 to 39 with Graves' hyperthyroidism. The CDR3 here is CASSMGLAGMVYNEQFF. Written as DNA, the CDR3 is TGTGCCAGCAGCATGGGATTAGCGGGAATGGTATACAATGAGCAGTTCTTC.